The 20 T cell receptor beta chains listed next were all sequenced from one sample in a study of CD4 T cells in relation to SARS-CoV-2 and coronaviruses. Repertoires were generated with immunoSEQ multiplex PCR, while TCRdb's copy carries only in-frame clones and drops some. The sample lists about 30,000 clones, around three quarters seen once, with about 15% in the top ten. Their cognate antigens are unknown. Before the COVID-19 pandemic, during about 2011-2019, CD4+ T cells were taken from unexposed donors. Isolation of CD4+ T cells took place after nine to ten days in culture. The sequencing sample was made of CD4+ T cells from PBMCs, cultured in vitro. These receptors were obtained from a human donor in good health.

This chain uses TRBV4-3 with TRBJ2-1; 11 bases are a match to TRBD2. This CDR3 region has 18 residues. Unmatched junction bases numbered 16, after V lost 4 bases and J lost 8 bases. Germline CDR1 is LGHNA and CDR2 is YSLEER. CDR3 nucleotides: TGCGCCAGCAGCCCAGCCCATACAATAGCGGGGGGGCTGGATGAGCAGTTCTTC. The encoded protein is CASSPAHTIAGGLDEQFF.

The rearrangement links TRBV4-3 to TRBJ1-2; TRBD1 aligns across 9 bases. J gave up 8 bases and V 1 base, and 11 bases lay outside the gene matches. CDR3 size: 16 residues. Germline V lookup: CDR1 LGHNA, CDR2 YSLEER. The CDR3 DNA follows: TGCGCCAGCAGCCAAGGGGGACAGGGCGGCTTCGGAGGCTACACCTTC. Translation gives CASSQGGQGGFGGYTF.

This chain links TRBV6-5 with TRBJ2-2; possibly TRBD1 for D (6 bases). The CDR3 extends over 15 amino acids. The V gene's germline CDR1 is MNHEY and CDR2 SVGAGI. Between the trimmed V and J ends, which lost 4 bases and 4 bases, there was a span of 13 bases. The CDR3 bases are TGTGCCAGCAGTTTTAACAGGGTGCGCACCGGGGAGCTGTTTTTT. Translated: CASSFNRVRTGELFF.

The CDR3 sequence is CASSQGDRESGGYTF. In nucleotides, the CDR3 is TGCGCCAGCAGCCAAGGTGACAGGGAGTCGGGCGGCTACACCTTC. The chain couples TRBV4-3 to TRBJ1-2; 7 nucleotides line up with TRBD1. CDR3 length equals 15 residues. The trim removed 1 base at V and 8 bases at J, leaving 10 bases unmatched. CDR1 and CDR2 from the germline V gene are LGHNA and YSLEER.

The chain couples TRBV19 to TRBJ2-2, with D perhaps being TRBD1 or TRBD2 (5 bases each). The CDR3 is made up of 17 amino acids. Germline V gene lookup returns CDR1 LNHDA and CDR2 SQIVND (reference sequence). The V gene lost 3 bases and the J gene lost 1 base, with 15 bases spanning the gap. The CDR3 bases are TGTGCCAGTAGTATTTCTTGGGGCGGACTGAACACCGGGGAGCTGTTTTTT. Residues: CASSISWGGLNTGELFF.

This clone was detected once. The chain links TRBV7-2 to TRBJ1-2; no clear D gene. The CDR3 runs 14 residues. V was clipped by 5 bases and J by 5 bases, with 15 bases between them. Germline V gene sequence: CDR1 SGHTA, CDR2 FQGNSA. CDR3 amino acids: CASSTRTDPYGYTF. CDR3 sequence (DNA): TGTGCCAGCAGCACCCGGACGGACCCTTATGGCTACACCTTC.

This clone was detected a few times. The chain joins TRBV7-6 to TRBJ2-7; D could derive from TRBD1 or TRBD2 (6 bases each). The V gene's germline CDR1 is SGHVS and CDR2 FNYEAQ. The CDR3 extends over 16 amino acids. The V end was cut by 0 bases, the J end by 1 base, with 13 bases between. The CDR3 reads CASSLALGGQSYEQYF. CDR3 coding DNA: TGTGCCAGCAGCTTAGCGCTAGGGGGGCAGTCCTACGAGCAGTACTTC.

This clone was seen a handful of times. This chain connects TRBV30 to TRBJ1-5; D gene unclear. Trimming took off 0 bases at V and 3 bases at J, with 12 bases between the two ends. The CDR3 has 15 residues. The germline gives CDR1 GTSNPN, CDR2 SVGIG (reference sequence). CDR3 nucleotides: TGTGCCTGGAGTGTACCCGCACTTGCCAATCAGCCCCAGCATTTT. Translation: CAWSVPALANQPQHF.

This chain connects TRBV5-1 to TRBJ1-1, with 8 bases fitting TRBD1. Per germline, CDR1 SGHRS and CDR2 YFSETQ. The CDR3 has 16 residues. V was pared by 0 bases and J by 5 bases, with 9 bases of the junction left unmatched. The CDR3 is CASSLGQGALGTEAFF. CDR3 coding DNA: TGCGCCAGCAGCTTGGGGCAGGGGGCCTTGGGGACTGAAGCTTTCTTT.

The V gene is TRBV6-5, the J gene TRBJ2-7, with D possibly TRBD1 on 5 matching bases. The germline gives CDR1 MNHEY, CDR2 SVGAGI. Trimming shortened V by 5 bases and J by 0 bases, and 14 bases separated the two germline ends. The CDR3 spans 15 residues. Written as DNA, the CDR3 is TGTGCCAGCAGTCCCAAGGGGTCGAGCTCCTACGAGCAGTACTTC. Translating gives CASSPKGSSSYEQYF.

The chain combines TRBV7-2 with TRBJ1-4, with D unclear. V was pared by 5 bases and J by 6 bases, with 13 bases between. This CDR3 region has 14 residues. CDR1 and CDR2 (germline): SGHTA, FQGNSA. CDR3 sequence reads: CASSPDLGDEKLFF. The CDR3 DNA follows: TGTGCCAGCAGCCCCGACCTTGGGGATGAAAAACTGTTTTTT.

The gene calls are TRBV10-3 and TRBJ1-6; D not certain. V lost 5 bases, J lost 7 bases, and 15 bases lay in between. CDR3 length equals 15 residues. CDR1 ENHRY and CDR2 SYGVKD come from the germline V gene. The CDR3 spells CAISPQAVGNSPLHF. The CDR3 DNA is TGTGCCATCAGTCCCCAGGCGGTCGGAAATTCACCCCTCCACTTT.

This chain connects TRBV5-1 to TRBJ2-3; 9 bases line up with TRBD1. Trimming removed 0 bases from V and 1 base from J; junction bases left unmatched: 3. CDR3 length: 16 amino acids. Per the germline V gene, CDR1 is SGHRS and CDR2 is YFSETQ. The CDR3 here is CASSLGDRVGTDTQYF. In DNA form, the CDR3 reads TGCGCCAGCAGCTTGGGGGACAGGGTTGGCACAGATACGCAGTATTTT.

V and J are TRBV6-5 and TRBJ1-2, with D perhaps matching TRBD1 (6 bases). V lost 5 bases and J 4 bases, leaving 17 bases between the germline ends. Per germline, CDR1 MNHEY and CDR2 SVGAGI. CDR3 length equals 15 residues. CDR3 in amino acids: CASSTHRTDIYGYTF. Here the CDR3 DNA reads TGTGCCAGCAGTACGCACCGGACAGACATCTATGGCTACACCTTC.

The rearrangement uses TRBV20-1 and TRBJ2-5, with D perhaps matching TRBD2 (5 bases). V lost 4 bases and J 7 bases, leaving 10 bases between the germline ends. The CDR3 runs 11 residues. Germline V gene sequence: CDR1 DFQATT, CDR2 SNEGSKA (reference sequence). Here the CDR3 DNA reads TGCAGTGCTATCCGGGCGGGGACCCAGTACTTC. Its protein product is CSAIRAGTQYF.

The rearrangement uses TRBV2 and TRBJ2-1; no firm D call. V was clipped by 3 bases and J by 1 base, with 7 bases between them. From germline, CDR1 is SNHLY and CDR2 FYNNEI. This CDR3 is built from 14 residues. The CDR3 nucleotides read TGTGCCAGCAGTGATTCTAGATCCTACAATGAGCAGTTCTTC. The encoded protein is CASSDSRSYNEQFF.

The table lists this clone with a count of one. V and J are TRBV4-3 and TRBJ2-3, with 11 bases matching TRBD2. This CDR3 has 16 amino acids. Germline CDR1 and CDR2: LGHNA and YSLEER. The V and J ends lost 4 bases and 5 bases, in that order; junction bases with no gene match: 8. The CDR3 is CASSPLSSGGKDTQYF. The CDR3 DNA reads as TGCGCCAGCAGCCCCCTCTCTAGCGGGGGGAAAGATACGCAGTATTTT.

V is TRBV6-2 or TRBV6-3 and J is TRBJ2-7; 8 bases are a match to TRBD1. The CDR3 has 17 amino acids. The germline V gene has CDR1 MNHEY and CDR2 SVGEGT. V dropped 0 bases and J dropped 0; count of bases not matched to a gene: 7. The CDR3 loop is CASSYSSGGRSSYEQYF. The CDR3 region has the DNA TGTGCCAGCAGTTACTCGTCAGGGGGCCGGAGCTCCTACGAGCAGTACTTC.

This chain's CDR3 is CASSIAASTDTQYF. CDR3 bases: TGTGCCAGCTCAATAGCGGCCAGCACAGATACGCAGTATTTT. The J gene is TRBJ2-3, the V gene TRBV18; perhaps TRBD2 as D (6 bases). CDR3 size: 14 residues. Germline CDR1 is KGHSH and CDR2 is LQKENI. With 5 bases removed from V and 0 bases from J, the gap between germline ends came to 9 bases.

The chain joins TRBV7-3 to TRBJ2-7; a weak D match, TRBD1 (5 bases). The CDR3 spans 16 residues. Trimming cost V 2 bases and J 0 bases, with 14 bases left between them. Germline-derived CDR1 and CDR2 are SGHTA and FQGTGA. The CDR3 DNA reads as TGTGCCAGCAGCTTAGAAGGGGCAGGGTTCTCCTACGAGCAGTACTTC. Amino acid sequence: CASSLEGAGFSYEQYF.